This T cell receptor (beta chain) was captured by sequencing in a study of shared clonotypes between healthy human individuals. V lost 6 bases to trimming and J lost 4 bases, with 15 bases between them. Germline CDR1 is PRHDT and CDR2 is FYEKMQ (reference sequence). This CDR3 has 14 residues. Sequenced by immunoSEQ multiplex PCR; TCRdb stores in-frame clones only, minus some. The sample lists around 2.5 million clones, 80% to 95% seen once, with about 0.38% in the top ten. This receptor was obtained from a man aged 18 to 29 in good health. Some clones in this sample may be carry-over from other donors' samples. The specimen sequenced was naive CD4+ T cells from PBMCs. Subset defined: CD45RA+ positively selected. The chain is built from TRBV13 and TRBJ1-2; D unresolved. The CDR3 DNA reads TGTGCCAGCAGGTCTAGATGGCTAGGCTATGGCTACACCTTC. Translating it yields CASRSRWLGYGYTF.